Shown below are 8 T cell receptor beta chains from a single sample sequenced in a study of OX40 agonist ivuxolimab in advanced cancers. Using immunoSEQ multiplex PCR, the repertoire was profiled, and TCRdb retains in-frame clones only, with some absent. Here the sample spans more than 40,000 clones, about four fifths being singletons. This specimen was CD4+ or CD8+ T cells sorted from blood, taken in a trial of the OX40 agonist ivuxolimab. Source of these receptors: an adult with an advanced solid tumor such as melanoma, head and neck, liver or kidney cancer.

This clone was counted a single time. This chain joins TRBV9 and TRBJ1-1, with D perhaps TRBD1 (5 bases). V lost 4 bases, J lost 10 bases, and 17 bases lay in between. Germline assignment: CDR1 SGDLS and CDR2 YYNGEE. The CDR3 spans 13 residues. The CDR3 loop is CASSPRGETGAFF. In DNA form, the CDR3 reads TGTGCCAGCAGCCCCCGGGGCGAAACAGGAGCTTTCTTT. The full variable domain, with the rest looked up from reference TRBV9 and TRBJ1-1, is DSGVTQTPKHLITATGQRVTLRCSPRSGDLSVYWYQQSLDQGLQFLIQYYNGEERAKGNILERFSAQQFPDLHSELNLSSLELGDSALYFCASSPRGETGAFFGQGTRLTVV.

This clone has only one observation. The rearrangement links TRBV4-1 to TRBJ1-1, with D tentatively TRBD1 (6 bases). This CDR3 has 17 amino acids. The ends were cut back, 1 base at V and 6 bases at J, with 21 bases in the middle. CDR1 MGHRA and CDR2 YSYEKL come from the germline V gene. The CDR3 sequence is CASSQVSGARIGPEAFF. The CDR3 nucleotides are TGCGCCAGCAGCCAAGTTTCAGGGGCCCGAATAGGCCCTGAAGCTTTCTTT.

DNA of the CDR3: TGTGCCTGGAGTCCCCCCCGGGACAGGGGGCTATGGAGATACACCTTC. It translates to CAWSPPRDRGLWRYTF. V is TRBV30 and J is TRBJ1-2; 12 nucleotides match TRBD1. The V gene's germline CDR1 is GTSNPN and CDR2 SVGIG (reference sequence). The CDR3 length is 16 residues. Trimming cost V 2 bases and J 11 bases; bases outside gene matches: 15. The full variable domain, rest sourced from reference TRBV30 and TRBJ1-2, is SQTIHQWPATLVQPVGSPLSLECTVEGTSNPNLYWYRQAAGRGLQLLFYSVGIGQISSEVPQNLSASRPQDRQFILSSKKLLLSDSGFYLCAWSPPRDRGLWRYTFGSGTRLTVV.

The chain links TRBV5-1 to TRBJ1-2; maybe TRBD1 (6 bases). The CDR3 spans 13 residues. The germline V and J ends were trimmed by 5 bases and 4 bases, with 12 bases remaining between them. Germline V lookup: CDR1 SGHRS, CDR2 YFSETQ. CDR3 sequence (DNA): TGCGCCAGCAGTGAGGACAGCTTCTATGGCTACACCTTC. Amino acid sequence: CASSEDSFYGYTF.

The V call is TRBV7-2, the J call TRBJ2-7, with D possibly TRBD1 on 5 matching bases. Per germline, CDR1 SGHTA and CDR2 FQGNSA. The CDR3 has 14 amino acids. The germline V and J ends were trimmed by 5 bases and 2 bases, with 13 bases remaining between them. The CDR3 is CASSPHQGPYEQYF. As DNA, the CDR3 is TGTGCCAGCAGCCCGCATCAGGGTCCCTACGAGCAGTACTTC.

This chain links TRBV30 with TRBJ1-2, with TRBD1 identical over 8 bases. CDR1 and CDR2 from the germline V gene are GTSNPN and SVGIG (reference sequence). There are 13 residues in the CDR3. V gave up 4 bases and J gave up 8 bases; unmatched junction bases: 9. CDR3 DNA sequence: TGTGCCTGGACCTCCCCAGGGGGCTTCGGCTACACCTTC. Its translation is CAWTSPGGFGYTF.

V and J are TRBV5-5 and TRBJ1-2; 12 bases are a match to TRBD1. This CDR3 is 13 amino acids long. Germline V lookup: CDR1 SGHKS, CDR2 YYEKEE (reference sequence). The trim removed 4 bases at V and 8 bases at J, leaving 3 bases unmatched. The CDR3 bases are TGTGCCAGCAGCCGGGACAGGGGGCCCGGCTACACCTTC. This translates into CASSRDRGPGYTF. Full variable domain (outside the CDR3, taken from reference TRBV5-5 and TRBJ1-2): DAGVTQSPTHLIKTRGQQVTLRCSPISGHKSVSWYQQVLGQGPQFIFQYYEKEERGRGNFPDRFSARQFPNYSSELNVNALLLGDSALYLCASSRDRGPGYTFGSGTRLTVV.

The J gene is TRBJ2-5, the V gene TRBV7-8; no definite D call. The CDR3 consists of 14 residues. Germline V CDR1 and CDR2: SGHVS, FQNEAQ. Trimming left V 1 base short and J 5 bases short, with 11 bases between. CDR3 region: CASSLVDTGETQYF. As DNA, the CDR3 is TGTGCCAGCAGCTTAGTCGATACCGGGGAGACCCAGTACTTC.